The 21 T cell receptor beta chains below come from one sample, sequenced in a study of shared clonotypes between healthy human individuals. The data were produced by immunoSEQ multiplex PCR, yet TCRdb's version contains in-frame clones alone and is incomplete. The sample contains roughly 1,100,000 clones, about 75% of which appear only once. Sequencing used memory CD4+ T cells sorted from blood. Indicated subset: CD45RA-negative fraction. These receptors all come from a man younger than 35 in good health.

The chain joins TRBV28 to TRBJ2-5; D gene uncertain. The CDR3 totals 12 residues. With 7 bases removed from V and 0 bases from J, the gap between germline ends came to 6 bases. Germline V CDR1 and CDR2: MDHEN, SYDVKM. The CDR3 DNA follows: TGTGCCAGCACCCCGAACCAAGAGACCCAGTACTTC. Its translation is CASTPNQETQYF.

The chain is built from TRBV5-5 and TRBJ1-1; the D gene is possibly TRBD1 (6 bases). CDR3 length: 13 residues. Germline loops: CDR1 SGHKS, CDR2 YYEKEE (reference sequence). The V end lost 4 bases, the J end lost 4 bases, and 11 bases lay between the germline ends. In DNA form, the CDR3 reads TGTGCCAGCAGCCAAATAGGGGGCACTGAAGCTTTCTTT. Translating gives CASSQIGGTEAFF.

This chain joins TRBV2 and TRBJ1-1; 10 positions agree with TRBD1. The CDR3 length is 15 residues. Looked up from germline, CDR1 is SNHLY and CDR2 is FYNNEI. V lost 5 bases to trimming and J lost 4 bases; unmatched junction nucleotides: 7. The CDR3: CASSSGTGVGTEAFF. The CDR3, as DNA: TGTGCCAGCAGTTCTGGGACAGGGGTGGGCACTGAAGCTTTCTTT.

The chain recombines TRBV18 with TRBJ2-7; 8 bases fit TRBD2. CDR1 and CDR2 (germline): KGHSH, LQKENI. V dropped 3 bases and J dropped 5; count of bases not matched to a gene: 12. The CDR3 is made up of 16 amino acids. The CDR3: CASSPGLTSGAHEQYF. CDR3 sequence (DNA): TGTGCCAGCTCACCGGGCTTAACTAGCGGTGCCCACGAGCAGTACTTC.

The V and J genes are TRBV5-1 and TRBJ2-1; 7 nucleotides align to TRBD2. Germline CDR1 reads SGHRS; CDR2 reads YFSETQ. The CDR3 covers 16 residues. Germline trimming cut 3 bases from V and 0 bases from J; bases unmatched to any gene: 6. The chain's CDR3 is CASSSSGGVSYNEQFF. DNA of the CDR3: TGCGCCAGCAGCTCTTCTGGGGGGGTCTCCTACAATGAGCAGTTCTTC.

This clone was counted only a few times. V gene TRBV5-1 combines with J gene TRBJ2-5; D is perhaps TRBD1 (5 bases). Germline CDR1 is SGHRS and CDR2 is YFSETQ. The length of the CDR3 is 15 residues. The V and J ends lost 0 bases and 9 bases respectively, with 18 bases between them. The CDR3 region has the DNA TGCGCCAGCAGCTTGGGGACACCCGACGTTTGGGCCCAGTACTTC. Translated: CASSLGTPDVWAQYF.

This clone was observed a handful of times. The sample carries other DNA sequences with the same CDR3. The V gene is TRBV4-1, the J gene TRBJ1-1, with D maybe TRBD1 (5 bases). In germline, CDR1 is MGHRA, CDR2 YSYEKL. This CDR3 comprises 14 residues. V gave up 0 bases and J gave up 5 bases, with 10 bases separating them. The CDR3 sequence is CASSQDRGRTEAFF. CDR3 in DNA: TGCGCCAGCAGCCAAGATCGGGGGAGAACTGAAGCTTTCTTT.

This sequence joins TRBV6-6 and TRBJ2-7; the match to TRBD1 covers 10 bases. Unmatched junction bases numbered 4, after V lost 2 bases and J lost 9 bases. This CDR3 contains 13 residues. Germline CDR1 MNHNY, CDR2 SVGAGI (reference sequence). CDR3: CASSYDRGRGQYF. The CDR3 DNA sequence: TGTGCCAGCAGTTACGACAGGGGGCGAGGGCAGTACTTC.

This clone was counted once. The chain combines TRBV7-9 with TRBJ1-4, with D perhaps matching TRBD1 (5 bases). The CDR3 extends over 13 amino acids. Germline values: CDR1 SEHNR, CDR2 FQNEAQ (reference sequence). Trimming removed 5 bases from V and 3 bases from J, with 7 bases in between. The CDR3 region has the DNA TGTGCCAGCAGCGGGGGTGCTAATGAAAAACTGTTTTTT. This sequence encodes CASSGGANEKLFF.

The J gene is TRBJ1-2, the V gene TRBV18, with a tentative D call TRBD1 (6 bases). There are 14 residues in the CDR3. Deletions cut 3 bases from V and 6 bases from J, with 14 bases between. Germline V gene data show CDR1 as KGHSH and CDR2 as LQKENI. For the CDR3, the DNA is TGTGCCAGCTCACCCCAGGACGGGGGGCATGGCTACACCTTC. Translating gives CASSPQDGGHGYTF.

The J gene is TRBJ1-4, the V gene TRBV2; D possibly corresponds to TRBD1 (6 bases). Trimming cost V 1 base and J 2 bases, with 8 bases left between them. The length of the CDR3 is 15 residues. Germline CDR1 and CDR2: SNHLY and FYNNEI. CDR3 bases: TGTGCCAGCAGTGAAGGGGGGCTTACTAATGAAAAACTGTTTTTT. Its translation is CASSEGGLTNEKLFF. Looking up the rest from reference TRBV2 and TRBJ1-4 gives the full variable domain: EPEVTQTPSHQVTQMGQEVILRCVPISNHLYFYWYRQILGQKVEFLVSFYNNEISEKSEIFDDQFSVERPDGSNFTLKIRSTKLEDSAMYFCASSEGGLTNEKLFFGSGTQLSVL.

The chain recombines TRBV23-1 with TRBJ1-2; D may be TRBD1 (6 bases). TRBV23-1 is reported as an ORF; its role is uncertain. The CDR3 totals 11 residues. The germline V and J ends were trimmed by 8 bases and 8 bases, with 12 bases remaining between them. This CDR3 is CASHSGAGYTF. CDR3 in DNA: TGCGCCAGCCACTCGGGGGCAGGCTACACCTTC.

The rearrangement joins TRBV2 to TRBJ1-5; TRBD1 aligns across 7 bases. Germline V gives CDR1 SNHLY, CDR2 FYNNEI. This CDR3 is 13 amino acids long. The V segment lost 7 bases and the J segment 6 bases; nucleotides outside the gene matches: 6. The CDR3 is CASNPQGGQPQHF. CDR3 sequence (DNA): TGTGCCAGCAACCCCCAGGGGGGTCAGCCCCAGCATTTT.

Points on this clone: The sample contains more than one DNA sequence encoding this CDR3. The chain is built from TRBV5-1 and TRBJ2-7, with 9 bases fitting TRBD1. Germline lookup yields CDR1 SGHRS and CDR2 YFSETQ. This CDR3 region has 14 residues. V was pared by 5 bases and J by 2 bases, with 5 bases of the junction left unmatched. CDR3 sequence: CASSDGTGTYEQYF. The CDR3 region has the DNA TGCGCCAGCAGTGACGGGACAGGGACCTACGAGCAGTACTTC.

The rearrangement joins TRBV9 to TRBJ1-3; D not resolved. This CDR3 spans 14 amino acids. The V end lost 0 bases, the J end lost 4 bases, and 8 bases lay between the germline ends. Germline values: CDR1 SGDLS, CDR2 YYNGEE. CDR3 DNA sequence: TGTGCCAGCAGCGTAGGGCAGGAGGGAAACACCATATATTTT. It yields the protein CASSVGQEGNTIYF.

The rearrangement links TRBV10-1 to TRBJ1-6, with a weak D call TRBD1 (5 bases). Trimming shortened V by 4 bases and J by 7 bases, and 11 bases separated the two germline ends. Germline V lookup: CDR1 WNHNN, CDR2 SYGVQD (reference sequence). CDR3 length equals 14 residues. The chain's CDR3 is CASSAGARNSPLHF. The CDR3 nucleotides are TGCGCCAGCAGTGCCGGGGCTAGGAATTCACCCCTCCACTTT.

On this clone itself: Just one base apart from a much larger clone, this may be a read error. The same CDR3 is also encoded by other DNA sequences in this sample. The chain carries TRBV4-1 and TRBJ1-2; no reliable D call. Germline loops: CDR1 MGHRA, CDR2 YSYEKL. The CDR3 loop spans 14 amino acids. The CDR3 nucleotides are TGCGCCAGCAGCGAAGAGAATAGGGCCTATGGCTACACCTTC. It is translated as CASSEENRAYGYTF.

Turning to this clone: A much larger clonotype is one base distant, so this may be a read error. The same CDR3 arises from other DNA sequences in this sample as well. This chain links TRBV5-1 with TRBJ2-2; TRBD1 is a possible D gene (5 bases). This CDR3 comprises 14 residues. With 3 bases removed from V and 0 bases from J, the gap between germline ends came to 6 bases. The V gene's germline CDR1 is SGHRS and CDR2 YFSETQ. CDR3 coding DNA: TGCGCCAGCAGCTCGACAGCGAACACCGGGGAGCTGTTTTTT. Its protein is CASSSTANTGELFF.

The chain links TRBV7-3 to TRBJ1-1, with 7 bases fitting TRBD1. Germline loops: CDR1 SGHTA, CDR2 FQGTGA. The length of the CDR3 is 15 residues. Trimming took 5 bases from V and 4 from J; bases not matched to a gene: 10. CDR3 sequence: CASSRGQSRSTEAFF. CDR3 DNA sequence: TGTGCCAGCAGCCGGGGACAGTCGAGGAGCACTGAAGCTTTCTTT.

This chain joins TRBV5-4 and TRBJ2-1; weak D call: TRBD2 (6 bases). Germline V gives CDR1 SGHNT, CDR2 YYREEE (reference sequence). The CDR3 extends over 14 amino acids. V was clipped by 4 bases and J by 9 bases, with 17 bases between them. The CDR3 is CASSAPGTRGEQFF. DNA of the CDR3: TGTGCCAGCAGCGCTCCGGGAACGCGGGGTGAGCAGTTCTTC.

The J gene is TRBJ2-1, the V gene TRBV30, with D possibly matching TRBD1 (6 bases). This CDR3 is 13 amino acids long. CDR1 is GTSNPN, CDR2 SVGIG, per germline (reference sequence). Trimming pared 8 bases from V and 2 bases from J, leaving 13 bases between. The CDR3 spells CAASGDAYNEQFF. The CDR3 DNA reads TGTGCCGCGTCAGGGGACGCCTACAATGAGCAGTTCTTC. The full variable domain, with the rest looked up from reference TRBV30 and TRBJ2-1, is SQTIHQWPATLVQPVGSPLSLECTVEGTSNPNLYWYRQAAGRGLQLLFYSVGIGQISSEVPQNLSASRPQDRQFILSSKKLLLSDSGFYLCAASGDAYNEQFFGPGTRLTVL.